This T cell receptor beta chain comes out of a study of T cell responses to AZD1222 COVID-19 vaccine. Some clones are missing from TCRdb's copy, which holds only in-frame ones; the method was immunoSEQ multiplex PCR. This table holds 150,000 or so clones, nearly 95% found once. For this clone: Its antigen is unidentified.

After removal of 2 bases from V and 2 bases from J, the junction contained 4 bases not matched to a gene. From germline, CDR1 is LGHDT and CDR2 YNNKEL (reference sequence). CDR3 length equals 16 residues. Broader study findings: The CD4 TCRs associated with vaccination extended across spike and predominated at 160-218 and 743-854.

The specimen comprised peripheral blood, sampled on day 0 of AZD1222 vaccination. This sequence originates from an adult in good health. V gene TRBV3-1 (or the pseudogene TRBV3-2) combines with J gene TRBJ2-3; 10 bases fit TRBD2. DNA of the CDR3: TGTGCCAGCAGCCAACTAGCGGGAGAACCCACAGATACGCAGTATTTT. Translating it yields CASSQLAGEPTDTQYF.